This passage covers 4 T cell receptor beta chains from one sample sequenced in a study of T cell responses to AZD1222 COVID-19 vaccine. Clones were sequenced by immunoSEQ multiplex PCR, and TCRdb holds only the in-frame ones, with some missing. The data show fewer than 180,000 clones, with approximately 92% seen just once and around 2.9% held by the top ten. Sequenced here: peripheral blood, sampled 28 days after the second AZD1222 dose. These TCRs come from an adult who received the AZD1222 COVID-19 vaccine.

The chain carries TRBV19 and TRBJ1-5, with 10 bases fitting TRBD1. Germline values: CDR1 LNHDA, CDR2 SQIVND (reference sequence). The CDR3 sequence is 14 residues long. The J segment lost 11 bases and the V segment lost 6 bases, leaving 10 bases of the junction unmatched. The CDR3 reads CASSRTGGSGAQHF. In DNA form, the CDR3 reads TGTGCCAGTAGCCGGACAGGGGGAAGTGGAGCCCAGCATTTT.

This chain joins TRBV7-6 and TRBJ2-7, with 8 bases fitting TRBD1. CDR3 length: 13 amino acids. The V segment lost 4 bases and the J segment 4 bases; nucleotides outside the gene matches: 3. CDR1 and CDR2 (germline): SGHVS, FNYEAQ. The CDR3 DNA sequence: TGTGCCAGCAGCTACCGGACAGGGTACGAGCAGTACTTC. It translates to CASSYRTGYEQYF.

The chain uses TRBV7-6 and TRBJ2-5; D not resolved. The CDR3 has 13 amino acids. Germline V gives CDR1 SGHVS, CDR2 FNYEAQ. V was cut by 3 bases and J by 5 bases, with 10 bases left in between. The CDR3 nucleotides are TGTGCCAGCAGCTTGTCGGAAAGGGAGACCCAGTACTTC. It yields the protein CASSLSERETQYF.

V and J are TRBV11-2 and TRBJ2-2; 8 bases line up with TRBD1. The CDR3 runs to 16 residues. Germline V CDR1 and CDR2: SGHAT, FQNNGV. With V trimmed by 3 bases and J by 1 base, 4 bases remained unmatched. CDR3 sequence: CASSFVTGVNTGELFF. In DNA form, the CDR3 reads TGTGCCAGCAGCTTCGTGACAGGGGTGAACACCGGGGAGCTGTTTTTT.